The rows below give T cell receptor beta chains drawn from one sample of a study of blood T cells in healthy people across ages. TCRdb reprocessed the 5' RACE reads via MiXCR and lists one record per CDR3 protein. The data contain under 750,000 distinct CDR3 sequences, around half of them singletons. Sequenced: blood. The receptors derive from an elderly man in good health. Each CDR3 is given with its conserved first and last residue. Not every row has a clone size; where given, it reads once, few, many or a size class.

clone size	J gene	V gene	CDR3 protein
few	TRBJ2-7	TRBV6-2/TRBV6-3	CASRTGLPNEQYF
NA	TRBJ2-3	TRBV7-3	CASSRGTSGLLRDTQYF
NA	TRBJ2-7	TRBV7-3	CASSTKTGESAYEQYF
few	TRBJ2-7	TRBV29-1	CSVPASGSYEQYF
NA	TRBJ2-6	TRBV10-3	CAIRPGQGASGGANVLTF
NA	TRBJ1-6	TRBV9	CASSVEAHNSPLHF
NA	TRBJ2-1	TRBV5-1	CASSQLAGEEQFF
NA	TRBJ2-1	TRBV20-1	CSARVWGNEQFF
NA	TRBJ2-7	TRBV28	CASGTVNSYEQYF
NA	NA	TRBV27	CASSPLRTHYEQYF
NA	NA	TRBV6-5	CASSYGAGGPGETQYF
many	TRBJ2-7	TRBV7-9	CASSLASGQGTHEQYF
NA	TRBJ2-1	TRBV7-3	CASSLTGVDNEQFF
NA	NA	TRBV2	CASSDGGSRETQYF
few	TRBJ2-1	TRBV7-2	CASSSDTRREQFF
NA	TRBJ1-5	TRBV6-2/TRBV6-3	CASSSYRVSNQPQHF
few	TRBJ2-7	TRBV9	CASSVGPEARSYEQYF
NA	TRBJ1-4	TRBV14	CASSQWMGSGLFF
NA	TRBJ2-7	TRBV3-1	CASSPLSSGPQNEQYF
NA	TRBJ2-6	TRBV12-3/TRBV12-4	CASSLSVSGTNVLTF
NA	TRBJ2-3	TRBV7-9	CASANRDSSTDTQYF
few	TRBJ1-2	TRBV29-1	CSVERNYGYTF
once	TRBJ2-1	TRBV18	CASSPGLAGVLNEQFF
NA	TRBJ2-7	TRBV5-1	CASSLLSLGYEQYF
once	TRBJ2-7	TRBV7-2	CASSLGGIGEQYF
NA	TRBJ1-1	TRBV5-5	CASRKQVSGTEAFF
NA	TRBJ2-7	TRBV20-1	CSGDVSYEQYF
once	TRBJ1-6	TRBV7-2	CASSILGQGNRSPLHF
NA	TRBJ1-1	TRBV29-1	CSVRLDRNTEAFF
NA	TRBJ2-7	TRBV7-2	CASSLHPGQVDEQYF
NA	TRBJ1-2	TRBV21-1	CASSRGAYGGYTF
NA	TRBJ2-7	TRBV2	CASSDGRREQYF
NA	TRBJ2-1	TRBV29-1	CSVVHLEETQFF
NA	TRBJ2-1	TRBV20-1	CSARASGYNEQFF
few	TRBJ2-3	TRBV29-1	CSGGTSGTTDTQYF
NA	TRBJ2-7	TRBV12-3/TRBV12-4	CASSSFGTVSYEQYF
NA	TRBJ1-2	TRBV7-2	CASSLASANYGYTF
few	TRBJ2-1	TRBV7-8	CASSVTETYNEQFF
few	TRBJ2-3	TRBV7-2	CASSPVRLAGALTDTQYF
few	TRBJ1-2	TRBV6-5	CASSKQGANYGYTF
few	TRBJ2-3	TRBV12-3/TRBV12-4	CASTYLAGGPGDTQYF
NA	TRBJ1-1	TRBV6-2/TRBV6-3	CASSYSIAGMAFF
NA	TRBJ2-5	TRBV7-9	CASSPPGSQQYF
few	TRBJ2-1	TRBV20-1	CSARHLAGVKNEQFF
few	TRBJ2-7	TRBV29-1	CSVAGQAARYEQYF
NA	TRBJ2-5	TRBV20-1	CSALTSGSRETQYF
NA	TRBJ2-3	TRBV7-2	CVSSLVPGEADTQYF